Described below is a single T cell receptor beta chain sequence and its context. This CDR3 region has 14 residues. Germline V CDR1 and CDR2: GTSNPN, SVGIG (reference sequence). V was cut by 4 bases and J by 4 bases, with 16 bases left in between. The entry originates in a study of CD8+ T cells in alopecia areata. Study overall: A 6-month off-drug phase came after tofacitinib, which had lasted 6 to 18 months.

Treatment in this sample: oral pan-JAK inhibitor, 5-10 mg twice daily. Lesional scalp punch biopsies and peripheral blood came from alopecia areata patients. RNA extraction was followed by reverse transcription into cDNA, which acted as the sequencing template. Measured with immunoSEQ multiplex PCR; TCRdb has only the in-frame clones, and not every one. The sample contains 150,000 to 200,000 clones, approximately 67% of which appear only once. Sequencing was performed on CD4+ T cells sorted from blood, taken at approximately week 50, from a patient treated with tofacitinib. The receptor's source is a human donor with alopecia areata. The chain joins TRBV30 to TRBJ1-2, with D maybe TRBD1 (6 bases). The CDR3 DNA follows: TGTGCCTGGAAAGTTACGGGGGCGCTCTATGGCTACACCTTC. Translation: CAWKVTGALYGYTF.